The source of this TCR beta chain is a study of T cell responses to AZD1222 COVID-19 vaccine. The assay was immunoSEQ multiplex PCR, and TCRdb's table has in-frame clones only and misses some. The sample shows some 140,000 clones, roughly 90% of them seen only once. Findings and caveats of the study: At baseline, seropositivity was found in only a handful of AZD1222 recipients.

In the case of this clone: Its antigen is unknown. At one end the junction does not follow the germline gene, possibly because of a read error.

Germline assignment: CDR1 MDHEN and CDR2 SYDVKM. The CDR3 extends over 13 amino acids. The chain links TRBV28 to TRBJ1-2; TRBD1 matches at 8 bases. The material sequenced was peripheral blood, taken on day 0 of AZD1222 vaccination. The clonotype comes from an adult in good health. The CDR3 loop is CASRPNLGTGQNF. The DNA for the CDR3 is TGTGCCAGCAGACCCAACCTCGGGACAGGTCAAAACTTC.